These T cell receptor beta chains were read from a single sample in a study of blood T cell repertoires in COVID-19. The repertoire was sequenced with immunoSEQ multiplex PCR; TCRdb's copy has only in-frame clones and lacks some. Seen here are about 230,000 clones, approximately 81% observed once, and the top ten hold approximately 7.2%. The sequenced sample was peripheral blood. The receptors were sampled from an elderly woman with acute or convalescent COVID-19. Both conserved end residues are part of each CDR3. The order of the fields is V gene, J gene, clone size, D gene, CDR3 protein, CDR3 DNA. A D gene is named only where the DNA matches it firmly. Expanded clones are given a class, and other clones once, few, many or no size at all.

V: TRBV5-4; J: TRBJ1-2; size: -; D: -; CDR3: CASSSGDDSFSHTF; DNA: TGTGCCAGCAGCTCTGGAGATGACAGCTTTAGTCACACCTTC
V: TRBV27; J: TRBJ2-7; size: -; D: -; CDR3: CASNAGSSYEQYF; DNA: TGTGCCAGCAATGCGGGCAGCTCCTACGAGCAGTACTTC
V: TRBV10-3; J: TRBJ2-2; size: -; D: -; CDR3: CAISDLAATGAGELFF; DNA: TGTGCCATCAGTGATTTAGCGGCCACTGGGGCCGGGGAGCTGTTTTTT
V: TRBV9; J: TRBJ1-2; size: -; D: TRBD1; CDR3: CASSVGLLGQGGYGYTF; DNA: TGTGCCAGCAGCGTAGGTCTTCTGGGACAGGGAGGCTATGGCTACACCTTC
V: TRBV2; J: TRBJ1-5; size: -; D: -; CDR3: CASSRGTINQPQHF; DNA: TGTGCCAGCAGCCGGGGAACTATCAATCAGCCCCAGCATTTT
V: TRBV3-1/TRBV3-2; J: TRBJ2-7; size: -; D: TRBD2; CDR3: CASSPIAGATYEQYF; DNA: TGTGCCAGCAGCCCGATAGCGGGAGCGACCTACGAGCAGTACTTC
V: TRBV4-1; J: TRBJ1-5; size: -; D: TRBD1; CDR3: CASSQAWDREQPQHF; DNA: TGCGCCAGCAGCCAAGCCTGGGACAGGGAACAGCCCCAGCATTTT
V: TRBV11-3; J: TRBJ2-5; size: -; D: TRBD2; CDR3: CASSLGSGTRETQYF; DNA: TGTGCCAGCAGCCTGGGGAGCGGGACGCGTGAGACCCAGTACTTC
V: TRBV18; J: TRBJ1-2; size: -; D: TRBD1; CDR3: CASSLLTGWDGYTF; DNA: TGTGCCAGCTCACTCCTGACAGGGTGGGATGGCTACACCTTC
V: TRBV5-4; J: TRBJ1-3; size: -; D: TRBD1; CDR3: CASSGTGVGTIYF; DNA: TGTGCCAGCAGCGGGACAGGGGTGGGCACCATATATTTT
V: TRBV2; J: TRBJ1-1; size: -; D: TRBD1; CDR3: CASSEGTGDGEAFF; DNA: TGTGCCAGCAGTGAAGGGACAGGGGACGGTGAAGCTTTCTTT
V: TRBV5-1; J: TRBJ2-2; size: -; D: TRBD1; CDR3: CASGATGGDTGELFF; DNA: TGCGCCAGCGGGGCGACAGGGGGCGACACCGGGGAGCTGTTTTTT
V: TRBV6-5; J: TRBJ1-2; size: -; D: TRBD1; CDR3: CASSYGPGGGYTF; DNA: TGTGCCAGCAGCTACGGGCCAGGGGGCGGTTACACCTTC
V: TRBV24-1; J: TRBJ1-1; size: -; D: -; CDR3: CATSDVRQNTEAFF; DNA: TGTGCCACCAGTGATGTGAGGCAGAACACTGAAGCTTTCTTT
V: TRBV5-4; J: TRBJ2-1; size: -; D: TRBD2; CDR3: CASNQASGADEQFF; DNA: TGTGCCAGCAATCAGGCTAGCGGGGCGGATGAGCAGTTCTTC
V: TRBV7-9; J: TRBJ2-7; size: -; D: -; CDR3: CASSSLKGGKETYEQYF; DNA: TGTGCCAGCAGCTCCCTAAAGGGCGGGAAGGAGACCTACGAGCAGTACTTC
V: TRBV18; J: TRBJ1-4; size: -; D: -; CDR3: CASSLQTGPNEKLFF; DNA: TGTGCCAGCTCACTTCAGACAGGACCGAATGAAAAACTGTTTTTT
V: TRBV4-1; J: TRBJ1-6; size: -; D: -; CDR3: CASSQATDSPLHF; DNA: TGCGCCAGCAGCCAAGCAACGGATTCACCCCTCCACTTT
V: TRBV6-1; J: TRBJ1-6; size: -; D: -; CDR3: CASSGEYRDGFAALHF; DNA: TGTGCCAGCAGTGGGGAATACAGGGATGGCTTTGCGGCCCTCCACTTT
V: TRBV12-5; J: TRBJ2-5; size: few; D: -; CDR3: CASGLTSGSEFQYF; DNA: TGTGCTAGTGGTTTGACGTCGGGTTCAGAGTTTCAGTACTTC
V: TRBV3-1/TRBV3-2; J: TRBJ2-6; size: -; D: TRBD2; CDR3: CASSQEGLAGASGANVLTF; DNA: TGTGCCAGCAGCCAAGAGGGACTAGCGGGGGCATCTGGGGCCAACGTCCTGACTTTC
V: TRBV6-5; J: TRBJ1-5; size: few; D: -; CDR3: CASSSGPGGAGQPQHF; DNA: TGTGCCAGCAGTTCCGGACCTGGGGGGGCGGGACAGCCCCAGCATTTT
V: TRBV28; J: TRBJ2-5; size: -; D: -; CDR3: CASSAPRIGRHQETQYF; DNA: TGTGCCAGCAGTGCCCCCAGGATTGGGAGGCACCAAGAGACCCAGTACTTC
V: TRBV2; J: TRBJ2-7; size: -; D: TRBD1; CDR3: CASKRQGSSYEQYF; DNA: TGTGCCAGCAAAAGACAGGGGAGCTCCTACGAGCAGTACTTC
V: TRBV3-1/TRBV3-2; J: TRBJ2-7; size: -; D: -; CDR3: CASSQVRGSEQYF; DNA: TGTGCCAGCAGCCAAGTTCGGGGAAGCGAGCAGTACTTC
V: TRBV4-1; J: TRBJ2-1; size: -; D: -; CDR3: CASSQGRQAYNEQFF; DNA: TGCGCCAGCAGCCAAGGGAGGCAGGCCTACAATGAGCAGTTCTTC
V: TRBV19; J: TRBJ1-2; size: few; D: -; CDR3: CASSYLQGNSGYTF; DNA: TGTGCCAGTAGTTACCTACAGGGTAACTCTGGCTACACCTTC
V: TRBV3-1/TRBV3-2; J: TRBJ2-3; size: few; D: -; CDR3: CASSQEGGTGTDTQYF; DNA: TGTGCCAGCAGCCAAGAGGGCGGGACAGGCACAGATACGCAGTATTTT
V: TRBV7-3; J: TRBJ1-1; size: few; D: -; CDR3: CASSSTMNTEAFF; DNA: TGTGCCAGCAGCTCAACCATGAACACTGAAGCTTTCTTT
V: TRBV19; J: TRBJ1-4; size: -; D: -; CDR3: CASMGGTAINEKLFF; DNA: TGTGCCAGTATGGGAGGGACGGCCATTAATGAAAAACTGTTTTTT
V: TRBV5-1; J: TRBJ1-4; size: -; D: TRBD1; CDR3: CASSLGGGSVVDEKLFF; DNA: TGCGCCAGCAGCTTGGGAGGGGGCAGCGTTGTCGATGAAAAACTGTTTTTT
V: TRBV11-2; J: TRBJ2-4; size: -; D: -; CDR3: CASSYVRGAENIQYF; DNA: TGTGCCAGCAGCTACGTGCGGGGAGCTGAGAACATTCAGTACTTC
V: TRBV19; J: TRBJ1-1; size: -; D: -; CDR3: CASTSGDNTEAFF; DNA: TGTGCCAGTACTTCAGGTGATAACACTGAAGCTTTCTTT
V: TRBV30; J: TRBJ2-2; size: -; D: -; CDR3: CAFRGVFTGELFF; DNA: TGTGCCTTCAGGGGGGTGTTCACCGGGGAGCTGTTTTTT
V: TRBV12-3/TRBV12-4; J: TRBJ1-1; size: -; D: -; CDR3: CASSLFMNTEAFF; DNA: TGTGCCAGCAGTTTATTCATGAACACTGAAGCTTTCTTT
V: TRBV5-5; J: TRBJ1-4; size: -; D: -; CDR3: CASSPAWGGNEKLFF; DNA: TGTGCCAGCAGCCCAGCATGGGGGGGTAATGAAAAACTGTTTTTT
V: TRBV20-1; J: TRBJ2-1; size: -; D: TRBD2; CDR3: CSASPAGFSYNEQFF; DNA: TGCAGTGCTAGTCCAGCGGGATTCTCCTACAATGAGCAGTTCTTC
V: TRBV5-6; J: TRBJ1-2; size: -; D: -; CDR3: CASSAPDRSIYGYTF; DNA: TGTGCCAGCAGCGCTCCCGACAGGTCGATCTATGGCTACACCTTC
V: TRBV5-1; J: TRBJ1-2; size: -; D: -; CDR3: CASSPARQERGYTF; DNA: TGCGCCAGCAGCCCAGCCCGACAGGAACGTGGCTACACCTTC
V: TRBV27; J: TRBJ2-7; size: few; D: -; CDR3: CAARRVLYEQYF; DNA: TGTGCCGCACGGCGGGTGCTCTACGAGCAGTACTTC
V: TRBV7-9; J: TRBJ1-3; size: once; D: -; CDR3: CASSLDRVAGNTIYF; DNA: TGTGCCAGCAGCTTAGACAGGGTTGCTGGAAACACCATATATTTT
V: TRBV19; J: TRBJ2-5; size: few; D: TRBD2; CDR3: CASSMTRTSGGEETQYF; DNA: TGTGCCAGTAGTATGACCAGGACTAGCGGGGGGGAAGAGACCCAGTACTTC
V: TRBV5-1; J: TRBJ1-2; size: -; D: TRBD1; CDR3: CASSLRTGGNYGYTF; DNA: TGCGCCAGCAGCCTCCGGACAGGGGGAAACTATGGCTACACCTTC
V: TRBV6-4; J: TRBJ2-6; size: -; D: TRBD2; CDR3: CASSEFLAGADFEANVLTF; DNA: TGTGCCAGCAGTGAATTTCTAGCGGGGGCCGATTTTGAGGCCAACGTCCTGACTTTC
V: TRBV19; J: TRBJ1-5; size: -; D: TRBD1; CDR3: CASSQMGQAGRAQHF; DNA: TGTGCCAGTAGTCAAATGGGACAGGCTGGTCGGGCCCAGCATTTT